This TCR beta chain was identified during a study of blood T cells in healthy people across ages. Study-level points and caveats: The study found more naive CD4+ cells and higher diversity in long-lived than aged donors.

This CDR3 has 14 residues. The V gene's germline CDR1 is KGHSH and CDR2 LQKENI. Trimming shortened V by 2 bases and J by 13 bases, and 18 bases separated the two germline ends. The use of a sample-barcoded 5' primer and a J-beta primer mix characterized a second PCR of roughly 7 to 11 cycles. TCRdb reanalysed the 5' RACE reads using MiXCR and keeps one entry per CDR3 protein. The data show about 1,500,000 distinct CDR3 sequences, with 28% seen just once and 7.7% held by the top ten. About this clonotype itself: Its antigen is as yet unknown.

The rearrangement uses TRBV18 and TRBJ2-4; D may be TRBD1 or TRBD2 (6 bases each). The sequence derives from a young woman in good health. Specimen: blood. CDR3 nucleotides: TGTGCCAGCTCACCAAGGGACAAGGGGGGAGAGCAGTACTTC. Protein sequence: CASSPRDKGGEQYF.